This entry lists 8 T cell receptor beta chains sequenced from one sample in a study of T cell responses to AZD1222 COVID-19 vaccine. Repertoires were generated with immunoSEQ multiplex PCR, while TCRdb's copy carries only in-frame clones and drops some. The repertoire holds roughly 84,000 clones, with nearly 90% as singletons. This material consisted of peripheral blood, taken on day 0 of AZD1222 vaccination. The origin of the receptors is an adult in good health.

The V call is TRBV4-3, the J call TRBJ2-3; the D gene is possibly TRBD2 (6 bases). Germline V CDR1 and CDR2: LGHNA, YSLEER. Trimming removed 1 base at V and 5 bases at J, with 13 bases between. The CDR3 has 15 amino acids. This CDR3 is CASSQGTTKRDTQYF. The CDR3 DNA follows: TGCGCCAGCAGCCAAGGGACTACAAAACGAGATACGCAGTATTTT.

The chain recombines TRBV7-3 with TRBJ2-2; D remains ambiguous. Trimming removed 5 bases from V and 2 bases from J, with 12 bases in between. The germline gives CDR1 SGHTA, CDR2 FQGTGA. The CDR3 is 15 residues long. CDR3 residues: CASSPYGPNTGELFF. In DNA, the CDR3 is TGTGCCAGCAGCCCTTACGGGCCTAACACCGGGGAGCTGTTTTTT.

V and J are TRBV7-9 and TRBJ2-1; 15 nucleotides line up with TRBD2. Germline CDR1 and CDR2: SEHNR and FQNEAQ (reference sequence). J was trimmed by 7 bases and V by 3 bases; bases with no gene match: 10. This CDR3 spans 18 amino acids. The CDR3 DNA follows: TGTGCCAGCAGCTTTCCGGGACTAGCGGGAGGTCCAGGGAATGAGCAGTTCTTC. Encoded protein: CASSFPGLAGGPGNEQFF.

J is TRBJ2-1 and V is TRBV6-5, with TRBD2 matching 10 bases. There are 15 residues in the CDR3. Losses at the gene ends were 7 bases for V and 6 bases for J; bases not matched to a gene: 9. The germline V gene encodes CDR1 MNHEY and CDR2 SVGAGI. The CDR3 DNA is TGTGCCAGCACCCCGGGGATAGCGGGAGGCAATGAGCAGTTCTTC. Encoded protein: CASTPGIAGGNEQFF.

The genes are TRBV29-1 and TRBJ2-7; perhaps TRBD1 as D (6 bases). Germline V gene lookup returns CDR1 SQVTM and CDR2 ANQGSEA. The CDR3 consists of 13 residues. V lost 4 bases, J lost 2 bases, and 12 bases lay in between. The CDR3 DNA reads TGCAGCGTTGGACAGGAGAGCGCCTACGAGCAGTACTTC. This sequence encodes CSVGQESAYEQYF.

V usage is TRBV29-1 and J usage is TRBJ1-2; 8 nucleotides agree with TRBD1. This CDR3 contains 14 residues. Germline V gene data show CDR1 as SQVTM and CDR2 as ANQGSEA. Trimming removed 4 bases from V and 4 bases from J; junction bases left unmatched: 8. The CDR3 loop is CSVAPRQGLYGYTF. The CDR3 DNA reads as TGCAGCGTTGCCCCTCGACAGGGGCTCTATGGCTACACCTTC.

This clone was observed a single time. The gene calls are TRBV5-1 and TRBJ1-3; D possibly corresponds to TRBD1 (5 bases). Germline lookup yields CDR1 SGHRS and CDR2 YFSETQ. V gave up 4 bases and J gave up 0 bases, with 14 bases separating them. The CDR3 length is 16 residues. The CDR3 DNA follows: TGCGCCAGCAGCACCCAGGGTGGGGACTCTGGAAACACCATATATTTT. It codes for CASSTQGGDSGNTIYF.

The rearrangement links TRBV28 to TRBJ1-2, with D possibly matching TRBD1 (5 bases). The CDR3 length is 13 residues. The germline gives CDR1 MDHEN, CDR2 SYDVKM. Trimming cost V 4 bases and J 10 bases, with 16 bases left between them. In DNA form, the CDR3 reads TGTGCCAGCAGTTATCCAGGGTCGGGATACTACACCTTC. Translating it yields CASSYPGSGYYTF.